Detailed here is one T cell receptor beta chain. Its antigen is as yet unknown. These data originate in a study of cytomegalovirus exposure and HLA in healthy donors. Overall study: As an earlier analysis found, about 190 million T cells yielded fewer than 130 million unique TCR beta sequences. As released early, the data held roughly 85 million unique TCRs from HLA-typed donors.

The CDR3 totals 13 residues. CDR1 and CDR2 from the germline V gene are LGHNA and YNFKEQ. Trimming cost V 0 bases and J 5 bases, with 7 bases left between them. PCR used 60 Vbeta primers and 13 Jbeta primers. Using immunoSEQ multiplex PCR, the repertoire was profiled, and TCRdb retains in-frame clones only, with some absent. This table holds about 150,000 clones, 70% to 85% found once. Points from the study as a whole: Trimming of TCR beta V- and J-genes showed a link, identified in a later analysis, to a missense DCLRE1C variant.

This clonotype was obtained from a man aged 25 to 40 in good health and CMV-seronegative. The J gene is TRBJ2-5, the V gene TRBV4-2, with TRBD2 as a possible D gene (5 bases). Sequenced sample: PBMCs. The CDR3 DNA reads as TGTGCCAGCAGCCAAGAGAGAGGGGAGACCCAGTACTTC. Amino acids: CASSQERGETQYF.